One sample yielded the 16 T cell receptor beta chains listed below, sequenced in a study of radiotherapy plus CTLA-4 blockade in lung cancer. TCRdb's copy holds only in-frame clones and misses some; the assay was immunoSEQ multiplex PCR. The table has 55,000 to 65,000 clones, just over 75% seen once. Sequences were derived from peripheral blood, sampled from a patient treated with radiotherapy plus ipilimumab. These receptors were obtained from a human donor with non-small cell lung cancer who had a partial response to radiotherapy plus ipilimumab.

This clone was found a few times. This chain joins TRBV5-1 and TRBJ2-3; 9 nucleotides line up with TRBD2. From germline, CDR1 is SGHRS and CDR2 YFSETQ. The CDR3 runs 15 residues. J gave up 6 bases and V 0 bases, and 5 bases lay outside the gene matches. The CDR3 DNA reads TGCGCCAGCAGCTTGGCACTGGCGGGGGGGGATACGCAGTATTTT. It translates to CASSLALAGGDTQYF.

The chain joins TRBV19 to TRBJ2-2; D is unresolved. V was clipped by 1 base and J by 3 bases, with 6 bases between them. The CDR3 totals 14 residues. From germline, CDR1 is LNHDA and CDR2 SQIVND (reference sequence). CDR3 nucleotide sequence: TGTGCCAGTAGTATAGCCCCCGACACCGGGGAGCTGTTTTTT. The encoded protein is CASSIAPDTGELFF.

This clone was seen more than once but under ten times. V is TRBV4-2 and J is TRBJ1-2; 9 bases align to TRBD1. The germline gives CDR1 LGHNA, CDR2 YNFKEQ. This CDR3 comprises 15 residues. V dropped 4 bases and J dropped 4; count of bases not matched to a gene: 7. The chain's CDR3 is CASSPGDRVGYGYTF. The CDR3 nucleotides read TGTGCCAGCAGCCCGGGGGACAGGGTGGGCTATGGCTACACCTTC.

The rearrangement joins TRBV5-4 to TRBJ2-7, with TRBD1 matching 8 bases. Unmatched junction bases numbered 8, after V lost 1 base and J lost 5 bases. CDR3 length equals 15 residues. Germline-derived CDR1 and CDR2 are SGHNT and YYREEE (reference sequence). Here the CDR3 reads CASSLKAGGFHEQYF. In nucleotides, the CDR3 is TGTGCCAGCAGCTTGAAGGCAGGGGGCTTCCACGAGCAGTACTTC. The whole variable domain, remainder taken from reference TRBV5-4 and TRBJ2-7, is ETGVTQSPTHLIKTRGQQVTLRCSSQSGHNTVSWYQQALGQGPQFIFQYYREEENGRGNFPPRFSGLQFPNYSSELNVNALELDDSALYLCASSLKAGGFHEQYFGPGTRLTVT.

V usage is TRBV7-2 and J usage is TRBJ1-5; D gene ambiguous. CDR3 length equals 14 residues. The V end was cut by 5 bases, the J end by 9 bases, with 17 bases between. Germline V gives CDR1 SGHTA, CDR2 FQGNSA. DNA for the CDR3: TGTGCCAGCAGCGGGTCCGGGGTTCAAGGGCCCCAGCATTTT. Its translation: CASSGSGVQGPQHF. Drawing the rest from reference TRBV7-2 and TRBJ1-5, the complete variable domain is GAGVSQSPSNKVTEKGKDVELRCDPISGHTALYWYRQSLGQGLEFLIYFQGNSAPDKSGLPSDRFSAERTGGSVSTLTIQRTQQEDSAVYLCASSGSGVQGPQHFGDGTRLSIL.

The genes are TRBV6-5 and TRBJ1-1; a weak D match, TRBD1 (6 bases). V lost 6 bases and J 6 bases, leaving 14 bases between the germline ends. The length of the CDR3 is 13 residues. From germline, CDR1 is MNHEY and CDR2 SVGAGI. CDR3 sequence reads: CASSPQGKAEAFF. In nucleotides, the CDR3 is TGTGCCAGCAGCCCACAGGGAAAGGCTGAAGCTTTCTTT.

This rearrangement joins TRBV5-1 to TRBJ1-4, with D uncertain. Germline V gives CDR1 SGHRS, CDR2 YFSETQ. The CDR3 contains 15 residues. Trimming stripped 2 bases from V and 4 bases from J, with 12 bases between. CDR3 amino acids: CASSLSQLDNEKLFF. The CDR3 DNA reads TGCGCCAGCAGCTTAAGCCAACTAGATAATGAAAAACTGTTTTTT.

This clone was recorded only once. The J gene is TRBJ1-4, the V gene TRBV9; TRBD1 might be the D (5 bases). The germline V gene has CDR1 SGDLS and CDR2 YYNGEE. This CDR3 has 14 residues. Trimming cost V 0 bases and J 7 bases, with 10 bases left between them. The CDR3 spells CASSVEPGGEKLFF. In DNA form, the CDR3 reads TGTGCCAGCAGCGTAGAACCCGGGGGTGAAAAACTGTTTTTT.

This clone was recorded a few times. The V gene is TRBV15, the J gene TRBJ2-5, with a tentative D call TRBD2 (6 bases). This CDR3 has 16 amino acids. The ends were cut back, 3 bases at V and 1 base at J, with 15 bases in the middle. The V gene's germline CDR1 is LNHNV and CDR2 YYDKDF (reference sequence). The CDR3 DNA reads TGTGCCACCAGCAGGCAACTGGGACTGACCCAAGAGACCCAGTACTTC. Its translation: CATSRQLGLTQETQYF.

This chain links TRBV10-3 with TRBJ2-3; 7 bases match TRBD1. Germline trimming cut 4 bases from V and 10 bases from J; bases unmatched to any gene: 8. This CDR3 contains 13 residues. CDR1 is ENHRY and CDR2 is SYGVKD in the germline V gene. This chain's CDR3 is CAISATRQGPQYF. The DNA for the CDR3 is TGTGCCATCAGTGCCACGCGACAGGGTCCGCAGTATTTT.

The gene calls are TRBV7-8 and TRBJ1-4; TRBD1 is a possible D gene (5 bases). This CDR3 has 19 residues. Germline V lookup: CDR1 SGHVS, CDR2 FQNEAQ. The V end lost 5 bases, the J end lost 0 bases, and 22 bases lay between the germline ends. This CDR3 is CASSTPREHHPATNEKLFF. The CDR3 coding sequence is TGTGCCAGCAGCACACCCAGGGAACACCACCCTGCAACTAATGAAAAACTGTTTTTT.

The J gene is TRBJ1-5, the V gene TRBV5-8; 10 positions match TRBD1. The germline gives CDR1 SGHTS, CDR2 YDEGEE. V gave up 4 bases and J gave up 7 bases; unmatched junction bases: 8. This CDR3 contains 15 residues. CDR3 bases: TGTGCCAGCAGCCGAAATGGACAGGGGGGGCAGCCCCAGCATTTT. Translating it yields CASSRNGQGGQPQHF.

J is TRBJ1-4 and V is TRBV19; D remains unclear. Germline assignment: CDR1 LNHDA and CDR2 SQIVND (reference sequence). Trimming took off 4 bases at V and 8 bases at J, with 8 bases between the two ends. The CDR3 extends over 12 amino acids. This CDR3 reads CASSSGNEKLFF. Written as DNA, the CDR3 is TGTGCCAGTAGTAGCGGGAACGAAAAACTGTTTTTT.

This clone was picked up a small number of times. This chain links TRBV6-1 with TRBJ1-5; no definite D call. The CDR3 spans 15 residues. V was shortened by 1 base and J by 0 bases, with 7 bases between the two germline ends. Germline CDR1 MNHNS, CDR2 SASEGT. Here the CDR3 reads CASSEVLDSNQPQHF. The CDR3 region has the DNA TGTGCCAGCAGTGAAGTTTTAGATAGCAATCAGCCCCAGCATTTT.

The chain recombines TRBV7-2 with TRBJ2-7, with D possibly TRBD1 on 6 matching bases. The germline V gene has CDR1 SGHTA and CDR2 FQGNSA. V was clipped by 7 bases and J by 3 bases, with 16 bases between them. The CDR3 is made up of 14 amino acids. The CDR3 DNA reads TGTGCCAGCACCGGACAGTTGGGAAACTACGAGCAGTACTTC. Protein product: CASTGQLGNYEQYF.

The chain uses TRBV4-3 and TRBJ2-4; 9 nucleotides agree with TRBD1. In germline, CDR1 is LGHNA, CDR2 YSLEER. This CDR3 has 18 amino acids. Trimming removed 3 bases from V and 3 bases from J; junction bases left unmatched: 12. CDR3 amino acids: CASSQGQGKGGGKNIQYF. The DNA for the CDR3 is TGCGCCAGCAGCCAGGGACAGGGTAAGGGGGGAGGCAAAAACATTCAGTACTTC.